This TCR beta chain was captured in a study of cytomegalovirus exposure and HLA in healthy donors. About this clone: Its target is unknown.

General study results and limits: The investigators catalogued 150 to 200 TCR beta chains as cytomegalovirus-associated.

13 Jbeta primers and 60 Vbeta primers were used for the PCR. The table came from immunoSEQ multiplex PCR; TCRdb's copy has only in-frame clones and leaves some out. This table holds fewer than 85,000 clones. The CDR3 is 12 residues long. Germline assignment: CDR1 SGHRS and CDR2 YFSETQ. The V end lost 4 bases, the J end lost 9 bases, and 13 bases lay between the germline ends. The origin of this receptor is a man aged 50 to 60 in good health and CMV-seropositive. This chain uses TRBV5-1 with TRBJ1-2; the D is unclear. The sample was PBMCs. Here the CDR3 reads CASSLDGASYTF. CDR3 coding DNA: TGCGCCAGCAGCCTGGACGGAGCCAGCTACACCTTC.